This T cell receptor (beta chain) came from a study of identical twins (dated by TCRdb to 2016 to 2017). At the level of the whole study: To test whether fetal clonotypes persist, this study deep-sequenced TCR alpha and beta repertoires from monozygotic twins, from unrelated adults of various ages, and from cord blood. Replicate twin experiments were performed at different times using different library preparation protocols to rule out contamination. The paper's findings and limits, for the study overall: Because the same donors could not be followed over many years, the conclusions depended on cross-sectional statistical analysis. In beta out-of-frame sequences, excess twin sharing was weaker, because having fewer shared sequences lowered the signal-to-noise ratio. In monozygotic twins, recombination models systematically underestimated out-of-frame TCR alpha sharing, but the models matched the sharing seen between unrelated individuals. Fewer insertions were carried by abundant cord blood beta clonotypes, a similar but weaker trend appeared in young adult naive repertoires, and no such trend appeared in memory repertoires. Out-of-frame TCR alpha sequences shared between twins showed an excess of low generation-probability sequences compared with coincidental sharing between unrelated individuals. Invariant T cells such as MAIT and iNKT could partly confound zero-insertion analyses, although diverse VJ usage argued against such confounding for most clonotypes.

The library was built by means of 5' RACE. Instrument used: Illumina HiSeq 2000. Template switching introduced a universal primer binding site; the final cDNA contained a unique molecular identifier, enabling accurate counting of TCR cDNA molecules. Specific primers in the conserved constant-segment region were used to synthesize first-strand cDNA for TCR alpha and beta chains. To control for contamination, each cDNA library was double barcoded with a SMART-Mk sample barcode plus Illumina barcodes. TruSeq adapter sequences along with Illumina sample barcodes were introduced in two successive PCR steps. The TCR alpha and beta cDNA libraries were sequenced on the Illumina HiSeq platform using custom primers. The published analysis was carried out like this. MiGEC was used to process raw reads and extract unique molecular identifiers, and MiXCR was used to find CDR3 positions. Recombination models were inferred per individual with the repgenHMM and IGoR tools using an EM algorithm. The analysis of shared clonotypes was done with the tcR package in R, with sharing normalized by the product of cloneset sizes. To study raw recombination without the effects of thymic and clonal selection, out-of-frame nonproductive sequences were analyzed. Using fastp at Q25 and MiXCR, TCRdb reprocessed the public reads and kept productive beta chains. Identical CDR3 protein sequences are pooled into one entry, listed with their most common genes and DNA. The authors' filters were not applied to this entry. This sample comprises 200,000 to 250,000 distinct CDR3 sequences, 7.5% of them detected only once. Jointly, the top ten make up less than 2.5% of the sample.

In this sample, this clonotype turned up many times. No cognate antigen has been identified for it. No base quality values were provided; no much bigger clone lies one nucleotide off. All donors were healthy Caucasians. Three pairs of female monozygotic twins, all aged about 18 to 30 years, were included in the twin cohort. Miltenyi CD45RO+ enrichment and human naive T-cell isolation kits were used to isolate memory (CD45RO+) and naive T cells from PBMC. CDR1 and CDR2 were assigned from the germline V gene (reference sequence) as DFQATT and SNEGSKA. Trimming removed 3 bases from V and 2 bases from J; the gene matches leave 7 bases unexplained. The cysteine opens and the phenylalanine closes a CDR3 of 16 amino acids. Only the CDR3 portion is preserved as DNA: 48 bases, with reading frame beginning at the first base. These data were also filed under a second study, of yellow fever vaccine responses in identical twins. According to the second study: The authors reported that the T cell response to vaccination in identical twins appeared partly convergent and partly personalized. Focusing on identical twins, the study followed the T cell clones that responded to the vaccine, and did so with precision.

Sequenced material: memory (CD45RO+) T cells sorted from blood. This sample's cell subset or site label indicates: CD45RO+ enriched T cells. The TCR sequence derives from a woman aged 18 to 35 in good health. The chain joins TRBV20-1 to TRBJ2-3; TRBD2 fits 11 bases in the junction. At the DNA level, the sequence is TGCAGTGCTAGCCGCGTAGCGGGGGGGACCACAGATACGCAGTATTTT. Translated, this is CSASRVAGGTTDTQYF.